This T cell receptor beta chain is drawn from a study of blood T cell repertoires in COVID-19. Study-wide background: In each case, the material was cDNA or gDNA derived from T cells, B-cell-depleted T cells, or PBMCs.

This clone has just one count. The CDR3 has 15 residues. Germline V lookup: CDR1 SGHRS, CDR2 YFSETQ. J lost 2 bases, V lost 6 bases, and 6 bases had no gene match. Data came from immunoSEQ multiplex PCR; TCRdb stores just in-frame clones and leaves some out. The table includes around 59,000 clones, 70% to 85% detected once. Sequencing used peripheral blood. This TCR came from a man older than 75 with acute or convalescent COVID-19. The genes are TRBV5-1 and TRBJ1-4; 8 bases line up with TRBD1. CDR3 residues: CASTVQGGTNEKLFF. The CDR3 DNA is TGCGCCAGCACGGTACAGGGGGGTACTAATGAAAAACTGTTTTTT.